Following are 6 T cell receptor beta chains from one sample sequenced in a study of T cells in Graves' hyperthyroidism and ophthalmopathy. Using RNA transcripts as the source, TCR beta CDR3 regions were amplified. The HTBI set primed first-round TCR CDR3 RT-PCR. TCRdb passed the multiplex PCR reads through MiXCR, listing each CDR3 protein once. The repertoire consists of fewer than 850,000 distinct CDR3 sequences, with roughly a sixth occurring once and the leading ten covering around 16%. Sequenced: blood. The receptor source for this set is a man in his fifties with Graves' hyperthyroidism.

This clonotype was detected ten times or more. The rearrangement uses TRBV11-2 and TRBJ2-3; D might be TRBD1 (6 bases). This CDR3 comprises 16 residues. V was trimmed by 5 bases and J by 2 bases, leaving 17 bases between them. Germline-derived CDR1 and CDR2 are SGHAT and FQNNGV. CDR3 amino acids: CASSPPGQLITDTQYF. In DNA form, the CDR3 reads TGTGCCAGCAGCCCCCCCGGACAGTTGATCACAGATACGCAGTATTTT.

This clonotype was seen repeatedly, ten times or more. The chain combines TRBV5-8 with TRBJ1-1; D possibly corresponds to TRBD1 (5 bases). The V gene's germline CDR1 is SGHTS and CDR2 YDEGEE. The CDR3 has 16 residues. With 4 bases removed from V and 1 base from J, the gap between germline ends came to 17 bases. The CDR3 DNA sequence: TGTGCCAGCAGCGACCGGGACGCCCTTGGGAACACTGAAGCTTTCTTT. Its translation is CASSDRDALGNTEAFF.

The V and J genes are TRBV6-5 and TRBJ1-1; D not resolved. The CDR3 length is 14 residues. Looked up from germline, CDR1 is MNHEY and CDR2 is SVGAGI. V lost 0 bases and J lost 9, with 14 bases in between. The CDR3 here is CASSYSRGRRQAFF. The CDR3, as DNA: TGTGCCAGCAGTTACTCTCGGGGAAGGCGGCAAGCTTTCTTT.

In this sample, this clonotype turned up many times. CDR3 bases: TGTGCCAGCAGTTACAGGGGGCGATCCTACGAGCAGTACTTC. Translated: CASSYRGRSYEQYF. The V and J genes are TRBV6-7 and TRBJ2-7; TRBD1 agrees at 7 bases. TRBV6-7 is flagged as an ORF with uncertain function. Unmatched junction bases numbered 2, after V lost 2 bases and J lost 1 base. CDR3 size: 14 residues.

This chain uses TRBV12-5 with TRBJ2-1; 10 bases align to TRBD2. Trimming at V came to 8 bases and at J to 8 bases, leaving 6 bases not matched to a gene. There are 13 residues in the CDR3. Germline V gene data show CDR1 as LGHNT and CDR2 as FRNRAP. CDR3 bases: TGTGCTAGTTTAGCGGGAGGCGGCGATGAGCAGTTCTTC. It is translated as CASLAGGGDEQFF.

The V gene is TRBV7-2, the J gene TRBJ2-7; 9 bases fit TRBD2. In germline, CDR1 is SGHTA, CDR2 FQGNSA. This CDR3 comprises 14 residues. With V trimmed by 0 bases and J by 5 bases, 2 bases remained unmatched. CDR3 sequence: CASSLASGSHEQYF. CDR3 bases: TGTGCCAGCAGCTTAGCTAGCGGGAGCCACGAGCAGTACTTC.